Below are 31 T cell receptor beta chains sequenced from a single sample in a study of beta chain features in type 1 diabetes. Expressed TCRB transcripts were sequenced because the isolated RNA had all been reverse transcribed beforehand. Only in-frame clones appear in the TCRdb table, and some are missing; sequencing was by immunoSEQ multiplex PCR. There are around 350,000 clones in the sample; roughly 12% occur only once, and approximately 0.015% lies in the top ten. The sample taken for sequencing was naive CD4+ T cells from blood. All receptors derive from a man aged 18 to 35 in good health.

V is TRBV7-2 and J is TRBJ2-7; D unclear. Germline V CDR1 and CDR2: SGHTA, FQGNSA. CDR3 length equals 12 residues. V was trimmed by 3 bases and J by 3 bases, leaving 6 bases between them. CDR3 nucleotide sequence: TGTGCCAGCAGCTTCTCGGTCTACGAGCAGTACTTC. This encodes CASSFSVYEQYF.

Only a few counts were recorded for this clone. CDR3 sequence (DNA): TGTGCCAGCAGCTTAGGGCTAGCGGGGGGAGAGACCCAGTACTTC. It translates to CASSLGLAGGETQYF. The V gene is TRBV7-3, the J gene TRBJ2-5; 11 nucleotides match TRBD2. With 2 bases clipped from V and 4 bases from J, the junction kept 3 bases outside the gene matches. The CDR3 is 15 amino acids. Germline V gene sequence: CDR1 SGHTA, CDR2 FQGTGA.

The chain is built from TRBV4-2 and TRBJ2-1; TRBD1 agrees at 11 bases. Per the germline V gene, CDR1 is LGHNA and CDR2 is YNFKEQ. Trimming removed 2 bases from V and 6 bases from J; junction bases left unmatched: 9. The CDR3 sequence is 17 residues long. The DNA for the CDR3 is TGTGCCAGCAGCCAACCGACCGGGACAGGGGGTTTCAATGAGCAGTTCTTC. Its protein is CASSQPTGTGGFNEQFF.

On this clone: Other DNA sequences in this specimen translate into the identical CDR3. The chain recombines TRBV7-2 with TRBJ1-1; 7 bases match TRBD1. The CDR3 is 15 amino acids. In germline, CDR1 is SGHTA, CDR2 FQGNSA. The junction had 3 bases not matched to a gene; V was cut back by 1 base and J by 1 base. DNA of the CDR3: TGTGCCAGCAGCTTAGAGGCAGGGGGGAACACTGAAGCTTTCTTT. Protein sequence: CASSLEAGGNTEAFF.

The J gene is TRBJ2-1, the V gene TRBV5-1; TRBD1 is a possible D gene (7 bases). The CDR3 consists of 14 residues. V was clipped by 4 bases and J by 9 bases, with 17 bases between them. Germline-derived CDR1 and CDR2 are SGHRS and YFSETQ. The CDR3 DNA is TGCGCCAGCAGCGGTCAGGGGGGTCGGAGTGAGCAGTTCTTC. Translating it yields CASSGQGGRSEQFF.

This clone was observed a handful of times. The chain combines TRBV4-3 with TRBJ1-2, with D possibly matching TRBD1 (6 bases). Germline V gene lookup returns CDR1 LGHNA and CDR2 YSLEER. The V end lost 5 bases, the J end lost 4 bases, and 14 bases lay between the germline ends. The CDR3 length is 14 residues. As DNA, the CDR3 is TGCGCCAGCAGCTTTAAAACAGGGTTCTATGGCTACACCTTC. Encoded protein: CASSFKTGFYGYTF.

This clone was found a few times. The V and J genes are TRBV28 and TRBJ1-2; D unclear. The V gene lost 1 base and the J gene lost 3 bases, with 9 bases spanning the gap. Germline V gene data show CDR1 as MDHEN and CDR2 as SYDVKM. This CDR3 has 14 residues. The DNA for the CDR3 is TGTGCCAGCAGTTTATTACCGGGTTACTATGGCTACACCTTC. This sequence encodes CASSLLPGYYGYTF.

V is TRBV7-2 and J is TRBJ1-2; D is perhaps TRBD1 (5 bases). Germline V gene data show CDR1 as SGHTA and CDR2 as FQGNSA. This CDR3 spans 14 amino acids. V shed 3 bases and J shed 1 base, with 9 bases lying between them. The CDR3 DNA sequence: TGTGCCAGCAGCTTCTCAGGGAATAACTATGGCTACACCTTC. Residues: CASSFSGNNYGYTF.

The table lists this clone with a few counts. V gene TRBV11-3 combines with J gene TRBJ2-5; D might be TRBD1 (5 bases). V was shortened by 5 bases and J by 2 bases, with 9 bases between the two germline ends. Germline values: CDR1 SGHNT, CDR2 YENEEA. The CDR3 extends over 13 amino acids. The CDR3 nucleotides read TGTGCCAGCAGCCCCTCAGGGCAAGAGACCCAGTACTTC. It translates to CASSPSGQETQYF.

A few counts support this clone. This chain joins TRBV15 and TRBJ2-3; unclear D gene. The CDR3 is 12 amino acids. The V and J ends lost 1 base and 5 bases respectively, with 4 bases between them. Germline V gene sequence: CDR1 LNHNV, CDR2 YYDKDF (reference sequence). The chain's CDR3 is CATSRALDTQYF. CDR3 in DNA: TGTGCCACCAGCAGAGCTCTAGATACGCAGTATTTT.

This clone was counted only a few times. This chain joins TRBV5-4 and TRBJ2-1; 10 positions match TRBD1. J gave up 7 bases and V 6 bases, and 7 bases lay outside the gene matches. Germline V lookup: CDR1 SGHNT, CDR2 YYREEE (reference sequence). The CDR3 has 14 amino acids. The CDR3 reads CASNGQGDGNEQFF. Here the CDR3 DNA reads TGTGCCAGCAACGGACAGGGGGATGGAAATGAGCAGTTCTTC.

This sequence joins TRBV28 and TRBJ1-2; D uncertain. Trimming stripped 10 bases from V and 5 bases from J, with 14 bases between. This CDR3 spans 12 amino acids. Germline CDR1 reads MDHEN; CDR2 reads SYDVKM. CDR3: CATRKTAYGYTF. Written as DNA, the CDR3 is TGTGCCACCCGAAAAACAGCTTATGGCTACACCTTC.

The CDR3 protein is CASSTPGQPDTQYF. The CDR3 nucleotides are TGCGCCAGCAGCACCCCGGGACAGCCAGATACGCAGTATTTT. The genes are TRBV4-3 and TRBJ2-3, with 7 bases fitting TRBD1. V gave up 5 bases and J gave up 4 bases; unmatched junction bases: 6. There are 14 residues in the CDR3. Germline V lookup: CDR1 LGHNA, CDR2 YSLEER.

The table lists this clone with a few counts. The gene calls are TRBV5-1 and TRBJ1-6; the D is unclear. The germline gives CDR1 SGHRS, CDR2 YFSETQ. The V end was cut by 0 bases, the J end by 8 bases, with 6 bases between. The CDR3 extends over 13 amino acids. The DNA of the CDR3 is TGCGCCAGCAGCTTGGTGGCCGATTCACCCCTCCACTTT. Protein: CASSLVADSPLHF.

The V and J genes are TRBV28 and TRBJ2-6, with 9 bases matching TRBD1. Germline V gives CDR1 MDHEN, CDR2 SYDVKM. Trimming removed 7 bases from V and 2 bases from J; junction bases left unmatched: 9. The CDR3 loop spans 17 amino acids. In DNA, the CDR3 is TGTGCCAGCACCGGGACAGGGCACGGCGCTGGGGCCAACGTCCTGACTTTC. Translated: CASTGTGHGAGANVLTF. The full variable domain, in which reference TRBV28 and TRBJ2-6 provide the parts outside the CDR3, is DVKVTQSSRYLVKRTGEKVFLECVQDMDHENMFWYRQDPGLGLRLIYFSYDVKMKEKGDIPEGYSVSREKKERFSLILESASTNQTSMYLCASTGTGHGAGANVLTFGAGSRLTVL.

The CDR3 DNA sequence: TGTGCCAGCAGCTCCGTTGGGAGTAGGAGTGTCACAGATACGCAGTATTTT. Protein: CASSSVGSRSVTDTQYF. The genes are TRBV7-2 and TRBJ2-3; a possible D gene is TRBD2 (5 bases). Trimming pared 4 bases from V and 2 bases from J, leaving 19 bases between. The germline CDR1 and CDR2 sequences are SGHTA and FQGNSA. The CDR3 extends over 17 amino acids.

There are a few counts of this clone. J is TRBJ2-6 and V is TRBV9; perhaps TRBD2 as D (5 bases). Germline values: CDR1 SGDLS, CDR2 YYNGEE. The CDR3 spans 15 residues. V was shortened by 4 bases and J by 0 bases, with 8 bases between the two germline ends. CDR3 sequence reads: CASSTRDSGANVLTF. The DNA for the CDR3 is TGTGCCAGCAGCACCCGGGACTCTGGGGCCAACGTCCTGACTTTC.

The sample holds a few counts of this clone. The DNA of the CDR3 is TGTGCCAGCGGGCCGCTACGGGGTCAGCCCCAGCATTTT. Amino acids: CASGPLRGQPQHF. The V gene is TRBV28, the J gene TRBJ1-5, with D unclear. This CDR3 spans 13 amino acids. Trimming left V 8 bases short and J 6 bases short, with 14 bases between. CDR1 and CDR2 from the germline V gene are MDHEN and SYDVKM.

The rearrangement joins TRBV29-1 to TRBJ2-1; the match to TRBD2 covers 10 bases. The germline V gene encodes CDR1 SQVTM and CDR2 ANQGSEA. The CDR3 has 14 residues. J lost 4 bases, V lost 6 bases, and 6 bases had no gene match. The CDR3, as DNA: TGCAGCGTCGACGGACTAGCGGCTTACAATGAGCAGTTCTTC. This sequence encodes CSVDGLAAYNEQFF.

This clone has only a few counts. This chain links TRBV5-4 with TRBJ1-4, with D unclear. Germline V lookup: CDR1 SGHNT, CDR2 YYREEE (reference sequence). Deletions cut 2 bases from V and 4 bases from J, with 9 bases between. The length of the CDR3 is 14 residues. CDR3 residues: CASSFGLGNEKLFF. In nucleotides, the CDR3 is TGTGCCAGCAGCTTTGGCCTTGGTAATGAAAAACTGTTTTTT.

This clone was detected only a few times. Other DNA sequences of this sample code for an identical CDR3. The gene calls are TRBV15 and TRBJ2-7, with D possibly matching TRBD1 (6 bases). Trimming pared 3 bases from V and 2 bases from J, leaving 11 bases between. The germline V gene has CDR1 LNHNV and CDR2 YYDKDF (reference sequence). This CDR3 is built from 14 residues. The CDR3 sequence: CATSRDRGAYEQYF. The CDR3 DNA reads as TGTGCCACCAGCAGGGACAGAGGAGCCTACGAGCAGTACTTC.

This clone was observed a single time. The chain employs TRBV6-5 and TRBJ1-2; 10 bases are a match to TRBD1. The CDR3 covers 15 residues. The V and J ends lost 4 bases and 7 bases, in that order; junction bases with no gene match: 9. CDR1 is MNHEY and CDR2 is SVGAGI in the germline V gene. The CDR3 nucleotides read TGTGCCAGCAGTTTTCCGGGACAGGGGCCTCTTGGCTACACCTTC. This translates into CASSFPGQGPLGYTF.

This clone has just a few counts. V usage is TRBV7-9 and J usage is TRBJ2-1; D gene unclear. V was shortened by 7 bases and J by 7 bases, with 8 bases between the two germline ends. This CDR3 is built from 11 residues. Germline CDR1 is SEHNR and CDR2 is FQNEAQ (reference sequence). The CDR3 DNA reads TGTGCCAGCACCATGAGGAATGAGCAGTTCTTC. Its protein product is CASTMRNEQFF.

V usage is TRBV7-9 and J usage is TRBJ2-1, with TRBD1 matching over 10 bases. The germline CDR1 and CDR2 sequences are SEHNR and FQNEAQ (reference sequence). The CDR3 contains 15 residues. V trimming: 5 bases; J trimming: 8 bases; junction bases outside the gene matches: 9. The CDR3 DNA reads as TGTGCCAGCAGCGACGGGACAGGGGCACTCCATGAGCAGTTCTTC. Protein sequence: CASSDGTGALHEQFF. The full variable domain, in which reference TRBV7-9 and TRBJ2-1 provide the parts outside the CDR3, is DTGVSQNPRHKITKRGQNVTFRCDPISEHNRLYWYRQTLGQGPEFLTYFQNEAQLEKSRLLSDRFSAERPKGSFSTLEIQRTEQGDSAMYLCASSDGTGALHEQFFGPGTRLTVL.

The V and J genes are TRBV10-3 and TRBJ2-1, with 8 bases identical to TRBD2. Germline V CDR1 and CDR2: ENHRY, SYGVKD. V was pared by 8 bases and J by 7 bases, with 10 bases of the junction left unmatched. The CDR3 contains 14 residues. CDR3 coding DNA: TGTGCCATCGGAGGGGTAGCGGGAAGGAATGAGCAGTTCTTC. This translates into CAIGGVAGRNEQFF.

This clone occurred a few times. The V gene is TRBV4-2, the J gene TRBJ2-5; D is possibly TRBD2 (7 bases). Trimming stripped 5 bases from V and 5 bases from J, with 18 bases between. This CDR3 has 15 amino acids. CDR1 LGHNA and CDR2 YNFKEQ come from the germline V gene. This CDR3 reads CASSGGAVSGETQYF. In nucleotides, the CDR3 is TGTGCCAGCAGCGGGGGGGCCGTGTCTGGTGAGACCCAGTACTTC.

The chain carries TRBV7-2 and TRBJ1-2; 8 bases are a match to TRBD1. V shed 4 bases and J 7 bases; nucleotides not matched to a gene: 5. Germline CDR1 is SGHTA and CDR2 is FQGNSA. The CDR3 has 13 residues. The CDR3 is CASSWTGKGGYTF. Written as DNA, the CDR3 is TGTGCCAGCAGCTGGACAGGGAAGGGTGGCTACACCTTC.

The chain is built from TRBV9 and TRBJ2-3; 8 bases are shared with TRBD2. The V and J ends lost 3 bases and 3 bases, in that order; junction bases with no gene match: 6. Germline values: CDR1 SGDLS, CDR2 YYNGEE. The CDR3 is 15 residues long. The CDR3 bases are TGTGCCAGCAGCGAGCTAGCGGGCGTTACAGATACGCAGTATTTT. Translated, it gives CASSELAGVTDTQYF. Together with reference TRBV9 and TRBJ2-3, the CDR3 gives the full variable domain: DSGVTQTPKHLITATGQRVTLRCSPRSGDLSVYWYQQSLDQGLQFLIQYYNGEERAKGNILERFSAQQFPDLHSELNLSSLELGDSALYFCASSELAGVTDTQYFGPGTRLTVL.

This clone was seen a handful of times. The rearrangement links TRBV7-3 to TRBJ2-1; the match to TRBD1 covers 8 bases. With V trimmed by 5 bases and J by 5 bases, 11 bases remained unmatched. This CDR3 has 16 amino acids. The germline gives CDR1 SGHTA, CDR2 FQGTGA. The CDR3 protein is CASSLQHRGRHNEQFF. In nucleotides, the CDR3 is TGTGCCAGCAGCCTACAACACAGGGGGAGGCACAATGAGCAGTTCTTC.

V and J are TRBV28 and TRBJ1-5, with D possibly TRBD1 on 5 matching bases. Germline lookup yields CDR1 MDHEN and CDR2 SYDVKM. V was clipped by 7 bases and J by 6 bases, with 16 bases between them. The CDR3 has 14 amino acids. CDR3 sequence (DNA): TGTGCCAGCAAGGTTCCGCTGGGGGGTCAGCCCCAGCATTTT. It is translated as CASKVPLGGQPQHF.

The chain is built from TRBV11-2 and TRBJ2-7, with TRBD2 matching 7 bases. The CDR3 sequence is 14 residues long. Germline lookup yields CDR1 SGHAT and CDR2 FQNNGV. With V trimmed by 5 bases and J by 5 bases, 9 bases remained unmatched. In nucleotides, the CDR3 is TGTGCCAGCAGCCCTAACCCGGGGGGTGACGAGCAGTACTTC. This gives the protein CASSPNPGGDEQYF.